Detailed here is one T cell receptor (beta chain). Its recognized antigen is unknown. Base qualities are not provided; no much larger clone lies one nucleotide away. The immunoSEQ assay, a bias-controlled multiplex PCR with V- and J-specific primers, was used to amplify TCR beta CDR3 regions from genomic DNA. In a second PCR step, a proprietary barcode and Illumina adapter sequences were attached to the CDR3 amplicons. An Illumina MiSeq instrument was used to sequence the CDR3 libraries. Per the authors' processing: immunoSEQ Analyzer 3.0 was used for export and quality control, with R Bioconductor and Immunarch used for downstream analyses. Repertoire metrics were calculated using only productive rearrangements within the normalized downsampled data set. In the normalized cohort, clonotypes with more than 5 templates were defined as pathologically expanded. Repertoire diversity was measured with the Inverse Simpson Index. To capture all clonotypes, CMV-specificity analyses were performed on the non-normalized data set. In TCRdb, the immuneACCESS table is reduced to in-frame sequences with V and J assigned. These tables do not hold every clone; where another copy was compared, an unresolved V gene accounts for under half, and the others remain unexplained. V, J and clone size derive from that table, while D and trimming were established from the DNA sequence. In all, the sample holds some 76,000 clones, and about 95% of those were seen once. Approximately 1.8% of the sample belongs to the ten largest clones.

This sample was taken from a study of T cell clonotyping in hematopoietic cell transplantation (dated by TCRdb to the early 2020s). For the wider study: Pretransplant recipient samples were obtained after cytoreduction. Recruitment of patients was conducted between late 2015 and 2017, and follow-up was continued until September 2020 or death. A total of 110 to 150 blood samples were collected in the study from roughly 33 consecutive transplant recipients and their related donors. Points the paper makes about the study in general: After transplant, TCR diversity in recipients dropped, and pathologically expanded clonotypes climbed progressively between day 30 and day 180. The sample size was limited and the cells went unsorted, which meant the CD4 and CD8 repertoire contributions could not be told apart. Broader posttransplant TCR repertoire diversity was predicted by donor and pretransplant recipient Inverse Simpson Index values. Just a small fraction of recipient repertoires overlapped with donor repertoires, and more than 97% appeared de novo at the given depth.

The intended sense of this specimen's time point label: recipient sample about 28 days before transplant, after cytoreduction. Blood from recipients was drawn about 28 days before transplant and again at days 30, 100 and 180 after transplant. Nuclei Lysis Solution was used to extract genomic DNA from fresh or cryopreserved unfractionated peripheral blood mononuclear cells. The CDR3, cysteine through phenylalanine, is 14 amino acids long. The sequence is cut down to CDR3 DNA, 42 bases in frame from base 1. The germline V gene gives CDR1 as MNHEY and CDR2 as SVGAGI. The junction shows trimming of 6 bases on V and 2 bases on J, and the gene matches do not reach 3 bases of it.

The clonotype comes from a woman aged 45-59 years with acute myeloid leukemia. Some clones in this sample may be carry-over from other donors' samples. The sequence joins TRBV6-5 to TRBJ2-3; 9 central bases correspond to TRBD1. The input for sequencing was peripheral blood mononuclear cells, taken before stem cell transplant. In nucleotides, the sequence is TGTGCCAGCAGCGGGACAGGGCTCACAGATACGCAGTATTTT. Its translation reads: CASSGTGLTDTQYF.